These T cell receptor beta chains were read from a single sample in a study of T cells in Graves' hyperthyroidism and ophthalmopathy. In TCRdb, the multiplex PCR reads were re-called with MiXCR into one record per CDR3 protein. This sample yields over 350,000 distinct CDR3 sequences, of which around 15% are seen a single time; less than 15% belongs to the top ten. The sequencing input was blood. Receptors were obtained from a man aged 18 to 30 with Graves' ophthalmopathy. Each CDR3 is given without its conserved first and last residue. For some rows the clone size is stated as once, few or many, or as a class when expanded; others skip it.

V gene: TRBV7-9; clone size: NA; CDR3 protein: ASSLSVHANTGELF
V gene: TRBV3-1; clone size: many; CDR3 protein: ASSSQGEEVYGYT
V gene: TRBV19; clone size: NA; CDR3 protein: ASRRGSSSYEQY
V gene: TRBV6-1; clone size: few; CDR3 protein: ASSGTGGFSTEAF
V gene: TRBV20-1; clone size: many; CDR3 protein: SARRLAGGGDTQY
V gene: TRBV6-1; clone size: many; CDR3 protein: ASSIAGGLSYNEQF
V gene: TRBV20-1; clone size: many; CDR3 protein: SARGLETQY
V gene: TRBV7-6; clone size: many; CDR3 protein: ASSSGDGHYGYT
V gene: TRBV6-1; clone size: few; CDR3 protein: ASRKTGTPGYT
V gene: TRBV6-1; clone size: few; CDR3 protein: ASSGPWAVEY
V gene: TRBV18; clone size: many; CDR3 protein: ASSPPGRYSNQPQH
V gene: TRBV19; clone size: NA; CDR3 protein: ASSIILGNEKLF
V gene: TRBV6-1; clone size: NA; CDR3 protein: ASSRGQGPYGYT
V gene: TRBV20-1; clone size: NA; CDR3 protein: SVRDWGGFNTGELF
V gene: TRBV5-5; clone size: many; CDR3 protein: ASSSSGDSYEQY
V gene: TRBV29-1; clone size: many; CDR3 protein: SVAGTGTSVSYEQY
V gene: TRBV10-3; clone size: few; CDR3 protein: AIGGRTDNYGYT
V gene: TRBV7-2; clone size: many; CDR3 protein: ASSTPRANYGYT
V gene: TRBV27; clone size: many; CDR3 protein: ASRPYSGSYEQY